The 14 T cell receptor beta chains below were found in one sample sequenced in a study of blood T cell repertoires in COVID-19. Libraries were prepared by immunoSEQ multiplex PCR; TCRdb keeps only in-frame clonotypes and omits some of them. This table has some 180,000 clones, about 85% appearing once. Sequenced material: peripheral blood. The receptors here all came from a woman in her sixties with acute or convalescent COVID-19.

The J gene is TRBJ2-1, the V gene TRBV5-1, with D unresolved. Trimming removed 0 bases at V and 5 bases at J, with 12 bases between. Per germline, CDR1 SGHRS and CDR2 YFSETQ. The CDR3 contains 15 residues. DNA of the CDR3: TGCGCCAGCAGCTTGGGAGCACAGAATGACAATGAGCAGTTCTTC. It translates to CASSLGAQNDNEQFF.

Only one count was recorded for this clone. V gene TRBV6-2 or TRBV6-3 combines with J gene TRBJ1-2; D unclear. The CDR3 has 17 amino acids. From germline, CDR1 is MNHEY and CDR2 SVGEGT. V lost 2 bases and J lost 1, with 17 bases in between. CDR3: CASSYEPDTQFNYGYTF. CDR3 coding DNA: TGTGCCAGCAGTTACGAACCCGACACCCAGTTTAACTATGGCTACACCTTC.

The J gene is TRBJ1-4, the V gene TRBV6-5, with a weak D call TRBD1 (5 bases). Germline assignment: CDR1 MNHEY and CDR2 SVGAGI. V dropped 4 bases and J dropped 5 bases, with 17 bases sitting between them. The CDR3 is 16 amino acids. CDR3 sequence (DNA): TGTGCCAGCAGTTTCAGACCCGGGGGGGAGAATGAAAAACTGTTTTTT. It codes for CASSFRPGGENEKLFF.

The chain employs TRBV5-1 and TRBJ2-3; D may be TRBD2 (6 bases). The ends were cut back, 2 bases at V and 2 bases at J, with 9 bases in the middle. Germline V gives CDR1 SGHRS, CDR2 YFSETQ. The CDR3 is made up of 14 amino acids. As DNA, the CDR3 is TGCGCCAGCAGCTTAACGGGAGCCACAGATACGCAGTATTTT. It is translated as CASSLTGATDTQYF. The full variable domain, in which reference TRBV5-1 and TRBJ2-3 provide the parts outside the CDR3, is KAGVTQTPRYLIKTRGQQVTLSCSPISGHRSVSWYQQTPGQGLQFLFEYFSETQRNKGNFPGRFSGRQFSNSRSEMNVSTLELGDSALYLCASSLTGATDTQYFGPGTRLTVL.

The chain has TRBV5-4 and TRBJ2-3; 8 bases map to TRBD1. With V trimmed by 5 bases and J by 5 bases, 4 bases remained unmatched. Germline CDR1 and CDR2: SGHNT and YYREEE (reference sequence). The CDR3 sequence is 13 residues long. The CDR3 nucleotides are TGTGCCAGCAGGACAGGGGAAAGAGATACGCAGTATTTT. Translated: CASRTGERDTQYF.

This rearrangement joins TRBV29-1 to TRBJ1-2; D call uncertain. Trimming left V 3 bases short and J 2 bases short, with 7 bases between. The CDR3 length is 12 residues. CDR1 is SQVTM and CDR2 is ANQGSEA in the germline V gene. This chain's CDR3 is CSVDTVNYGYTF. CDR3 DNA sequence: TGCAGCGTTGACACGGTCAACTATGGCTACACCTTC.

The genes are TRBV28 and TRBJ1-1, with 7 nucleotides matching TRBD1. Germline V gene sequence: CDR1 MDHEN, CDR2 SYDVKM. The CDR3 is 14 residues long. The junction had 7 bases not matched to a gene; V was cut back by 3 bases and J by 6 bases. The CDR3 loop reads CASSLTGTHAEAFF. The CDR3 DNA follows: TGTGCCAGCAGTTTGACAGGGACGCATGCTGAAGCTTTCTTT.

The V gene is TRBV19, the J gene TRBJ1-2; a weak D match, TRBD1 (5 bases). V lost 8 bases, J lost 0 bases, and 10 bases lay in between. CDR1 and CDR2 (germline): LNHDA, SQIVND (reference sequence). This CDR3 has 13 amino acids. CDR3 DNA sequence: TGTGCCAGTCGACAGCTAGCTAACTATGGCTACACCTTC. As protein: CASRQLANYGYTF. Supplemented by reference TRBV19 and TRBJ1-2, the full variable domain reads DGGITQSPKYLFRKEGQNVTLSCEQNLNHDAMYWYRQDPGQGLRLIYYSQIVNDFQKGDIAEGYSVSREKKESFPLTVTSAQKNPTAFYLCASRQLANYGYTFGSGTRLTVV.

The chain combines TRBV14 with TRBJ2-3; D may be TRBD1 (6 bases). There are 17 residues in the CDR3. V lost 6 bases and J lost 5, with 24 bases in between. Per germline, CDR1 SGHDN and CDR2 FVKESK. The CDR3 region is CASSPLGAELAVDTQYF. CDR3 coding DNA: TGTGCCAGCAGTCCCTTGGGGGCGGAACTGGCGGTAGATACGCAGTATTTT.

The chain carries TRBV11-3 and TRBJ2-5; TRBD1 is a possible D gene (6 bases). This CDR3 spans 14 amino acids. Germline V gene data show CDR1 as SGHNT and CDR2 as YENEEA. V lost 7 bases, J lost 4 bases, and 16 bases lay in between. The CDR3 spells CASKQGRQGETQYF. DNA for the CDR3: TGTGCCAGCAAACAGGGCCGCCAGGGAGAGACCCAGTACTTC.

The chain is built from TRBV2 and TRBJ1-5, with 11 bases fitting TRBD1. Per the germline V gene, CDR1 is SNHLY and CDR2 is FYNNEI. V was pared by 0 bases and J by 7 bases, with 2 bases of the junction left unmatched. CDR3 length: 15 amino acids. The CDR3: CASSEARTGGQPQHF. CDR3 sequence (DNA): TGTGCCAGCAGTGAAGCTCGGACAGGGGGCCAGCCCCAGCATTTT.

This chain joins TRBV6-5 and TRBJ1-3; D ambiguous. V lost 6 bases to trimming and J lost 0 bases, with 9 bases between them. The CDR3 spans 14 residues. From germline, CDR1 is MNHEY and CDR2 SVGAGI. The CDR3 region has the DNA TGTGCCAGCAGCCGCGGTTTCTCTGGAAACACCATATATTTT. Encoded protein: CASSRGFSGNTIYF.

This chain connects TRBV29-1 to TRBJ2-4; D call uncertain. This CDR3 region has 11 residues. Trimming removed 7 bases at V and 3 bases at J, with 7 bases between. Germline CDR1 reads SQVTM; CDR2 reads ANQGSEA. This CDR3 reads CSALSKNIQYF. CDR3 DNA sequence: TGCAGCGCCCTTAGCAAAAACATTCAGTACTTC.

This clone was found once. The genes are TRBV10-3 and TRBJ2-3; 8 bases fit TRBD2. The germline gives CDR1 ENHRY, CDR2 SYGVKD. V lost 6 bases to trimming and J lost 5 bases; unmatched junction nucleotides: 4. The CDR3 extends over 13 amino acids. Here the CDR3 reads CAIRAGVLDTQYF. CDR3 bases: TGTGCCATCAGAGCGGGAGTCCTAGATACGCAGTATTTT.